The T cell receptor beta chain under discussion was sequenced for a study of T cell clonality in common variable immunodeficiency. Whole-study results and caveats: Fewer TCRbeta clones were shared among CVID subjects than controls.

This clone was counted at least ten times. Its antigen is still unknown. The DNA ends 3 residues before the CDR3 does, and the rest of the CDR3 is filled in from the germline J gene. Both groups were predominantly of Caucasian heritage. Equal genomic DNA amounts from CVID and control samples were sequenced. Sequencing used immunoSEQ multiplex PCR; TCRdb keeps in-frame clones, though not all of them. There are over 35,000 clones in the sample, none observed a single time. Germline-derived CDR1 and CDR2 are LNHDA and SQIVND (reference sequence). This CDR3 spans 14 amino acids. Trimming took 6 bases from V and 7 from J; bases not matched to a gene: 8.

The receptor was isolated from a person aged 18-70 years in good health. What was sequenced was peripheral blood mononuclear cells. The chain employs TRBV19 and TRBJ1-4; 7 bases align to TRBD1. CDR3 residues: CASSGTVRSEKLFF. Incomplete CDR3 DNA: TGTGCCAGTAGCGGGACAGTCAGGAGTGAAAAA.